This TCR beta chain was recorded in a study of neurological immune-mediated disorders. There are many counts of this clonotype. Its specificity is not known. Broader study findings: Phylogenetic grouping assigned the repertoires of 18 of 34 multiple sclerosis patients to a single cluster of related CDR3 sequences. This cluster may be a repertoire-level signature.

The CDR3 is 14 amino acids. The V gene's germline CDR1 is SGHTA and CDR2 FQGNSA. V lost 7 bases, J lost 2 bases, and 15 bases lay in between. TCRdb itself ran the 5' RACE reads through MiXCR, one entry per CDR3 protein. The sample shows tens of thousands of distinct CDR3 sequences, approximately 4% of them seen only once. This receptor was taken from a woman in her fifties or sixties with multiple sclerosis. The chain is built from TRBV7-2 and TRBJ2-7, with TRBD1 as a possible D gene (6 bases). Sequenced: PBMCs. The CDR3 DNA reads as TGTGCCAGCACCGGGACATCTTTTACCTACGAGCAGTACTTC. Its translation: CASTGTSFTYEQYF.